A single sample is the source of the 9 T cell receptor beta chains below, sequenced in a study of T cell repertoires in cytomegalovirus infection. From the reads, TCRdb called clonotypes with MiXCR, one entry per CDR3 protein. The data hold about 310,000 distinct CDR3 sequences, with around 9.6% observed a single time. Material for sequencing was PBMCs. The receptors come from a human donor in good health (CMV status not recorded). Some clones in this sample may be carry-over from other donors' samples.

This clonotype occurred a few times. The chain employs TRBV14 and TRBJ2-1, with 10 bases that match TRBD1. V dropped 0 bases and J dropped 7; count of bases not matched to a gene: 15. This CDR3 is 19 amino acids long. CDR1 is SGHDN, CDR2 FVKESK, per germline. CDR3: CASSQEFRSGDRGRNEQFF. In DNA form, the CDR3 reads TGTGCCAGCAGCCAAGAATTCCGGTCGGGGGACAGGGGCCGGAATGAGCAGTTCTTC. The entire variable domain, with the rest obtained from reference TRBV14 and TRBJ2-1, is as follows: EAGVTQFPSHSVIEKGQTVTLRCDPISGHDNLYWYRRVMGKEIKFLLHFVKESKQDESGMPNNRFLAERTGGTYSTLKVQPAELEDSGVYFCASSQEFRSGDRGRNEQFFGPGTRLTVL.

This clonotype was observed at least ten times. The chain joins TRBV20-1 to TRBJ2-5, with D unresolved. This CDR3 region has 16 residues. V lost 0 bases and J lost 5, with 19 bases in between. Germline loops: CDR1 DFQATT, CDR2 SNEGSKA (reference sequence). This CDR3 reads CSAREPRGSTKETQYF. DNA of the CDR3: TGCAGTGCTAGAGAACCCCGCGGAAGTACCAAGGAGACCCAGTACTTC.

This clonotype was counted a few times. The chain recombines TRBV28 with TRBJ1-2; D call uncertain. Germline loops: CDR1 MDHEN, CDR2 SYDVKM. The V gene lost 2 bases and the J gene lost 6 bases, with 7 bases spanning the gap. The CDR3 length is 12 residues. CDR3 coding DNA: TGTGCCAGCAGTTTAGTTATTAATGGCTACACCTTC. Translated, it gives CASSLVINGYTF.

The sample holds many counts of this clonotype. The CDR3 region has the DNA TGCGCCAGCAGCTTGCGGCCTACAGGGGGGGACGAGCAGTACTTC. This sequence encodes CASSLRPTGGDEQYF. This sequence joins TRBV5-1 and TRBJ2-7; tentatively, D is TRBD1 (8 bases). Germline assignment: CDR1 SGHRS and CDR2 YFSETQ. This CDR3 is 15 amino acids long. Between the trimmed V and J ends, which lost 1 base and 5 bases, there was a span of 16 bases.

This clonotype was seen many times. The chain carries TRBV15 and TRBJ2-4; TRBD1 is a possible D gene (5 bases). The germline V gene encodes CDR1 LNHNV and CDR2 YYDKDF (reference sequence). V was pared by 4 bases and J by 2 bases, with 12 bases between. CDR3 length: 15 amino acids. CDR3 sequence (DNA): TGTGCCACCAGCAAAGAACAGGCAACCAAAAACATTCAGTACTTC. Translated, it gives CATSKEQATKNIQYF.

This clonotype was observed at least ten times. The chain links TRBV27 to TRBJ1-5; perhaps TRBD1 as D (6 bases). Trimming took 0 bases from V and 4 from J, leaving 13 bases between them. Germline-derived CDR1 and CDR2 are MNHEY and SMNVEV (reference sequence). The CDR3 covers 16 residues. CDR3 sequence: CASSLSLGTRNQPQHF. CDR3 coding DNA: TGTGCCAGCAGTTTATCGCTTGGGACAAGGAATCAGCCCCAGCATTTT.

This clonotype came up many times. The chain employs TRBV5-1 and TRBJ2-3, with 8 positions matching TRBD1. CDR3 length equals 15 residues. CDR1 is SGHRS, CDR2 YFSETQ, per germline. Trimming took 5 bases from V and 3 from J; bases not matched to a gene: 8. The CDR3 coding sequence is TGCGCCAGCAGGCACCAGGGGGCGAGGACAGATACGCAGTATTTT. Its protein is CASRHQGARTDTQYF.

This clonotype was counted ten times or more. The chain couples TRBV12-3 or TRBV12-4 to TRBJ1-1; D perhaps matches TRBD1 (6 bases). This CDR3 comprises 15 residues. Trimming removed 2 bases from V and 5 bases from J, with 15 bases in between. The CDR3 reads CASSLNRPRGTEAFF. The DNA of the CDR3 is TGTGCCAGCAGTTTAAACAGGCCAAGGGGGACTGAAGCTTTCTTT.

The table lists this clonotype with many counts. The chain carries TRBV6-4 and TRBJ2-1; 11 bases line up with TRBD2. Germline trimming cut 4 bases from V and 5 bases from J; bases unmatched to any gene: 10. Germline CDR1 and CDR2: MRHNA and SNTAGT. This CDR3 has 17 residues. CDR3 DNA: TGTGCCAGCAGTGCCCGGTTCGGGACTAGCGGCCACAATGAGCAGTTCTTC. It encodes CASSARFGTSGHNEQFF.